This T cell receptor beta chain emerged from a study of blood T cell repertoires in COVID-19. In the study's own analysis: Reference gene primer amplification gave nucleated cell count estimates. The table came from immunoSEQ multiplex PCR; TCRdb's copy has only in-frame clones and leaves some out. V and J calls and clone size are as listed in that table; D and trimming were resolved from the DNA. The data contain 200,000 to 250,000 clones, about 79% of them singletons. This study enrolled people aged 18 to 89 from around 25 US geographic areas. The clonotype originates from a woman in her sixties or seventies who had recovered from COVID-19. The sample taken for sequencing was PBMCs or T cells enriched from blood (not recorded which).

The CDR3 is CASSPLGGTPNYGYTF. CDR3 sequence (DNA): TGTGCCAGCAGCCCCCTTGGGGGCACTCCTAACTATGGCTACACCTTC. The chain carries TRBV7-9 and TRBJ1-2; D is perhaps TRBD1 (6 bases). The ends were cut back, 5 bases at V and 0 bases at J, with 16 bases in the middle. From germline, CDR1 is SEHNR and CDR2 FQNEAQ (reference sequence). This CDR3 contains 16 residues.